Sequencing of this T cell receptor (beta chain) was carried out in a study of control samples from healthy donors and cancer patients. TCRdb keeps only in-frame clones here, not all; method: immunoSEQ multiplex PCR. The table lists about 190,000 clones, about 93% of them singletons. Germline V lookup: CDR1 SGHTA, CDR2 FQGNSA. Trimming removed 8 bases at V and 0 bases at J, with 14 bases between. CDR3 length equals 15 residues. The specimen was blood. The origin of this receptor is a man aged 18-30 years in good health. V and J are TRBV7-2 and TRBJ1-3; the D is unclear. CDR3: CASGPVWSSGNTIYF. The DNA for the CDR3 is TGTGCCAGCGGACCAGTCTGGTCCTCTGGAAACACCATATATTTT.